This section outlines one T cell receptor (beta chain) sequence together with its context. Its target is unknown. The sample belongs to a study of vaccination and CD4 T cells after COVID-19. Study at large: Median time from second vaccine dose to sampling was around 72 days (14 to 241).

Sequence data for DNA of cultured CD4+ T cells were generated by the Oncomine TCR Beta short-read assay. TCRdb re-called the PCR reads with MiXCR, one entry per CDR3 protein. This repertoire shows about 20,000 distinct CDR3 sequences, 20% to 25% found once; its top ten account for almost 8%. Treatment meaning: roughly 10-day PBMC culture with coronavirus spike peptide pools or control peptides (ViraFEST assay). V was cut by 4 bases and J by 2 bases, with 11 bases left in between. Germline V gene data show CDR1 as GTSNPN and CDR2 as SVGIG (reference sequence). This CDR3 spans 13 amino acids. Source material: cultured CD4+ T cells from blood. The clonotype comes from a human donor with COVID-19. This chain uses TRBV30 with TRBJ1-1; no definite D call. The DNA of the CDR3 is TGTGCCTGGACGGGCCGGGGTAACACTGAAGCTTTCTTT. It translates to CAWTGRGNTEAFF.